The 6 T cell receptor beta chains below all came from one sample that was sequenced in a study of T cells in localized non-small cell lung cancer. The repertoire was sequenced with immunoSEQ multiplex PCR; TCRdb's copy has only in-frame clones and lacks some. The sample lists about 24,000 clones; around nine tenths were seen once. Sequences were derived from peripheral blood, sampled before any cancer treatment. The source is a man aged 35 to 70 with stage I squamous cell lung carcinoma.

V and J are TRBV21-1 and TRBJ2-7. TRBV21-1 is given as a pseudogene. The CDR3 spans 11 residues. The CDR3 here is CARAYSYEQYF. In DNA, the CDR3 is TGTGCCCGGGCCTACTCCTACGAGCAGTACTTC.

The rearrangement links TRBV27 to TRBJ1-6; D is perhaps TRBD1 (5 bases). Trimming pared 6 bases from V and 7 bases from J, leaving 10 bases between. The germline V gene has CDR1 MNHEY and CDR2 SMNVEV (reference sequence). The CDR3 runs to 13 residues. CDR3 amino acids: CASSTGRNSPLHF. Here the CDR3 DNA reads TGTGCCAGCAGCACAGGAAGGAATTCACCCCTCCACTTT.

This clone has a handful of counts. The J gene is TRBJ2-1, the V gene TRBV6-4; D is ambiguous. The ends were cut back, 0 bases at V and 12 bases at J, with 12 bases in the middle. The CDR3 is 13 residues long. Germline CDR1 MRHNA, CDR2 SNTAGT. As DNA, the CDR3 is TGTGCCAGCAGTGACTCTTGGGGTGGCAGGCAGTTCTTC. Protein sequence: CASSDSWGGRQFF.

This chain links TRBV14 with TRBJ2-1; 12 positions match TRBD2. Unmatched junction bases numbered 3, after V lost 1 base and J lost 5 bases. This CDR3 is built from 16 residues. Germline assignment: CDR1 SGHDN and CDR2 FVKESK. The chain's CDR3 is CASSQGLAGANNEQFF. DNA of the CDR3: TGTGCCAGCAGCCAAGGACTAGCGGGGGCCAACAATGAGCAGTTCTTC. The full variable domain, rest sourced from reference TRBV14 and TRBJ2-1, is EAGVTQFPSHSVIEKGQTVTLRCDPISGHDNLYWYRRVMGKEIKFLLHFVKESKQDESGMPNNRFLAERTGGTYSTLKVQPAELEDSGVYFCASSQGLAGANNEQFFGPGTRLTVL.

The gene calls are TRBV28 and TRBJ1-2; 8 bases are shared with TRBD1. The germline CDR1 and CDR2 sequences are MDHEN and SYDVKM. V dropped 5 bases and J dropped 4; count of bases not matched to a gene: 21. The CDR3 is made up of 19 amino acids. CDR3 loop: CASSPPRLTGVLIAYGYTF. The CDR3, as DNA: TGTGCCAGCAGTCCACCCCGACTGACAGGGGTTCTAATTGCCTATGGCTACACCTTC.

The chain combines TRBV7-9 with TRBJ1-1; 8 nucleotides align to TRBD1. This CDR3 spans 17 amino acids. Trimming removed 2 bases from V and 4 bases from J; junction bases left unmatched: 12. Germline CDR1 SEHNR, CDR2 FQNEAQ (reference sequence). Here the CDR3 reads CASSLPDREEGATEAFF. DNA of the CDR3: TGTGCCAGCAGCTTACCGGACAGGGAAGAGGGGGCCACTGAAGCTTTCTTT.